The 20 T cell receptor beta chains below come from one sample, sequenced in a study of cytomegalovirus exposure and HLA in healthy donors. The primer mix had 60 Vbeta and 13 Jbeta primers. Measured with immunoSEQ multiplex PCR; TCRdb has only the in-frame clones, and not every one. The sample includes 150,000 to 200,000 clones, approximately 80% of them seen just once. The sequencing input was PBMCs. These receptors all stem from a woman aged 30 to 39 in good health and CMV-seropositive.

J is TRBJ1-2 and V is TRBV29-1; no definite D call. V shed 4 bases and J shed 2 bases, with 8 bases lying between them. Germline assignment: CDR1 SQVTM and CDR2 ANQGSEA. The CDR3 covers 12 residues. The CDR3 is CSVVGRNYGYTF. The CDR3 DNA reads TGCAGCGTTGTCGGCAGGAACTATGGCTACACCTTC.

CDR3 sequence reads: CASSLGGRGRTHGYTF. DNA for the CDR3: TGTGCCAGCAGCTTGGGGGGCAGGGGGCGGACTCATGGCTACACCTTC. The rearrangement joins TRBV5-5 to TRBJ1-2; 8 nucleotides align to TRBD1. Losses at the gene ends were 0 bases for V and 6 bases for J; bases not matched to a gene: 10. There are 16 residues in the CDR3. Germline V gives CDR1 SGHKS, CDR2 YYEKEE (reference sequence). The full variable domain, rest sourced from reference TRBV5-5 and TRBJ1-2, is DAGVTQSPTHLIKTRGQQVTLRCSPISGHKSVSWYQQVLGQGPQFIFQYYEKEERGRGNFPDRFSARQFPNYSSELNVNALLLGDSALYLCASSLGGRGRTHGYTFGSGTRLTVV.

The chain is built from TRBV29-1 and TRBJ2-3; 7 positions match TRBD1. The germline V gene encodes CDR1 SQVTM and CDR2 ANQGSEA. CDR3 size: 14 residues. Trimming took 6 bases from V and 3 from J; bases not matched to a gene: 9. CDR3 in DNA: TGCAGCGTGCGACAGGGACCGGGGACAGATACGCAGTATTTT. Translation: CSVRQGPGTDTQYF.

Here the CDR3 DNA reads TGCGCCAGCAGCTTGACTGGGCAGCCGCACTCTGGAAACACCATATATTTT. Protein: CASSLTGQPHSGNTIYF. The chain couples TRBV5-1 to TRBJ1-3; D unclear. V gave up 1 base and J gave up 0 bases, with 14 bases separating them. The CDR3 totals 17 residues. Germline-derived CDR1 and CDR2 are SGHRS and YFSETQ. The full variable domain, its missing parts supplied by reference TRBV5-1 and TRBJ1-3, is KAGVTQTPRYLIKTRGQQVTLSCSPISGHRSVSWYQQTPGQGLQFLFEYFSETQRNKGNFPGRFSGRQFSNSRSEMNVSTLELGDSALYLCASSLTGQPHSGNTIYFGEGSWLTVV.

The rearrangement links TRBV2 to TRBJ1-1, with D hard to call. V dropped 3 bases and J dropped 2 bases, with 19 bases sitting between them. CDR3 length: 17 residues. Germline assignment: CDR1 SNHLY and CDR2 FYNNEI. CDR3 in DNA: TGTGCCAGCAGTGACGTAGAGGGCGGCCCTGTAAACACTGAAGCTTTCTTT. Protein sequence: CASSDVEGGPVNTEAFF.

CDR3 DNA: TGTGCCAGCAGCCTATCCACGGGGGAGCTGTTTTTT. Translation gives CASSLSTGELFF. The genes are TRBV28 and TRBJ2-2; D remains unclear. The CDR3 has 12 residues. Germline V gene data show CDR1 as MDHEN and CDR2 as SYDVKM. The V end was cut by 6 bases, the J end by 8 bases, with 10 bases between.

The rearrangement joins TRBV5-5 to TRBJ2-2; tentatively, D is TRBD1 (5 bases). Between the trimmed V and J ends, which lost 4 bases and 6 bases, there was a span of 10 bases. The CDR3 consists of 13 residues. The germline CDR1 and CDR2 sequences are SGHKS and YYEKEE (reference sequence). In nucleotides, the CDR3 is TGTGCCAGCAGCGCAAGGGGCGCCGGGGAGCTGTTTTTT. It encodes CASSARGAGELFF.

The chain employs TRBV7-8 and TRBJ1-4; no definite D call. Trimming removed 5 bases from V and 8 bases from J, with 12 bases in between. This CDR3 spans 13 amino acids. Germline loops: CDR1 SGHVS, CDR2 FQNEAQ. The CDR3 sequence is CASSPGYNEKLFF. The DNA for the CDR3 is TGTGCCAGCAGCCCGGGATATAACGAAAAACTGTTTTTT.

CDR3 in amino acids: CASSLFQSNYGYTF. CDR3 sequence (DNA): TGTGCCAGCAGCTTATTTCAGTCCAACTATGGCTACACCTTC. The chain uses TRBV7-9 and TRBJ1-2; D unclear. V lost 2 bases to trimming and J lost 2 bases, with 9 bases between them. The CDR3 extends over 14 amino acids. Germline assignment: CDR1 SEHNR and CDR2 FQNEAQ (reference sequence). Using reference TRBV7-9 and TRBJ1-2 for the parts outside the CDR3, the full variable domain is DTGVSQNPRHKITKRGQNVTFRCDPISEHNRLYWYRQTLGQGPEFLTYFQNEAQLEKSRLLSDRFSAERPKGSFSTLEIQRTEQGDSAMYLCASSLFQSNYGYTFGSGTRLTVV.

The CDR3 protein is CASTVVAGYHEQYF. The CDR3 DNA sequence: TGTGCCAGTACAGTCGTAGCGGGGTATCACGAGCAGTACTTC. This chain joins TRBV19 and TRBJ2-7; TRBD2 matches at 8 bases. Germline loops: CDR1 LNHDA, CDR2 SQIVND (reference sequence). The junction had 10 bases not matched to a gene; V was cut back by 7 bases and J by 5 bases. This CDR3 contains 14 residues.

The V and J genes are TRBV13 and TRBJ2-5; D is possibly TRBD2 (5 bases). This CDR3 region has 17 residues. V shed 1 base and J shed 7 bases, with 22 bases lying between them. The V gene's germline CDR1 is PRHDT and CDR2 FYEKMQ (reference sequence). Here the CDR3 DNA reads TGTGCCAGCAGCTTAGACCCCTCTCCTAGCTCCGGCGGGACCCAGTACTTC. It codes for CASSLDPSPSSGGTQYF.

DNA of the CDR3: TGCAGCGTTGAAGGGGCCGCGGGACAGTCGAACACCGGGGAGCTGTTTTTT. It codes for CSVEGAAGQSNTGELFF. J is TRBJ2-2 and V is TRBV29-1; D is perhaps TRBD1 (7 bases). This CDR3 is built from 17 residues. CDR1 and CDR2 from the germline V gene are SQVTM and ANQGSEA. V dropped 1 base and J dropped 0 bases, with 15 bases sitting between them.

This clone was seen once. V usage is TRBV7-2 and J usage is TRBJ2-1; 8 bases match TRBD2. Trimming cost V 3 bases and J 9 bases; bases outside gene matches: 1. The CDR3 covers 12 residues. The V gene's germline CDR1 is SGHTA and CDR2 FQGNSA. CDR3 sequence reads: CASSFTSGEQFF. CDR3 DNA sequence: TGTGCCAGCAGCTTCACTAGCGGTGAGCAGTTCTTC.

CDR3 in amino acids: CASSLFRGRDTEAFF. DNA of the CDR3: TGTGCCAGCAGTTTATTTCGGGGGAGGGACACTGAAGCTTTCTTT. The chain combines TRBV28 with TRBJ1-1; D perhaps matches TRBD1 (5 bases). V lost 1 base, J lost 3 bases, and 12 bases lay in between. The CDR3 consists of 15 residues. CDR1 is MDHEN, CDR2 SYDVKM, per germline. Full variable domain (outside the CDR3, taken from reference TRBV28 and TRBJ1-1): DVKVTQSSRYLVKRTGEKVFLECVQDMDHENMFWYRQDPGLGLRLIYFSYDVKMKEKGDIPEGYSVSREKKERFSLILESASTNQTSMYLCASSLFRGRDTEAFFGQGTRLTVV.

V is TRBV10-3 and J is TRBJ2-3; weak D call: TRBD1 (5 bases). The germline gives CDR1 ENHRY, CDR2 SYGVKD. V dropped 6 bases and J dropped 5 bases, with 12 bases sitting between them. CDR3 length: 13 amino acids. CDR3 sequence reads: CAISVVGQDTQYF. CDR3 in DNA: TGTGCCATCAGCGTGGTGGGGCAAGATACGCAGTATTTT.

The rearrangement uses TRBV4-3 and TRBJ1-1; D may be TRBD1 (5 bases). V was cut by 5 bases and J by 5 bases, with 12 bases left in between. In germline, CDR1 is LGHNA, CDR2 YSLEER. The CDR3 runs to 13 residues. In nucleotides, the CDR3 is TGCGCCAGCAGCACCCAGAAGGGGACTGAAGCTTTCTTT. Translated, it gives CASSTQKGTEAFF.

The V and J genes are TRBV5-6 and TRBJ1-5; D possibly corresponds to TRBD1 (6 bases). The CDR3 extends over 15 amino acids. Trimming pared 4 bases from V and 2 bases from J, leaving 13 bases between. Germline values: CDR1 SGHDT, CDR2 YYEEEE. The CDR3 loop reads CASSKHRAGNQPQHF. Here the CDR3 DNA reads TGTGCCAGCAGCAAACACAGGGCTGGCAATCAGCCCCAGCATTTT.

This chain joins TRBV2 and TRBJ1-2; D not resolved. The CDR3 totals 11 residues. Trimming left V 6 bases short and J 4 bases short, with 6 bases between. Germline loops: CDR1 SNHLY, CDR2 FYNNEI. In DNA, the CDR3 is TGTGCCAGCAGGGCCTCCTATGGCTACACCTTC. Protein product: CASRASYGYTF.

CDR3 region: CASKSGSSYEQYF. The CDR3 DNA reads TGTGCCAGCAAAAGCGGGAGCTCCTACGAGCAGTACTTC. This chain uses TRBV6-1 with TRBJ2-7; TRBD2 matches 8 bases. The CDR3 has 13 amino acids. The V segment lost 7 bases and the J segment 0 bases; nucleotides outside the gene matches: 2. From germline, CDR1 is MNHNS and CDR2 SASEGT.

V gene TRBV19 combines with J gene TRBJ2-7, with 9 bases lining up with TRBD1. CDR3 length: 16 amino acids. Germline CDR1 and CDR2: LNHDA and SQIVND (reference sequence). V shed 0 bases and J 7 bases; nucleotides not matched to a gene: 10. CDR3 DNA sequence: TGTGCCAGTAGTATAGATCCTGGACAGGGGAGTTGGGAGCAGTACTTC. It yields the protein CASSIDPGQGSWEQYF.